These 15 T cell receptor beta chains were all obtained from the same sample, sequenced in a study of tumor and adjacent non-tumor tissue in lung cancer (dated by TCRdb to the late 2010s). Bulk unsorted tissue served as the source for RNA extraction, and RNA quality was assessed using a NanoDrop ND-1000 and an Agilent 2100. Library preparation used multiplex PCR. Sequencing instrument: Illumina HiSeq 2500. Following protocols modified from ARM-PCR, the researchers constructed TCRbeta libraries through three rounds of nested PCR with primers (Table S4). TCRdb redid the processing of the public reads, applying fastp at Q25 and MiXCR, and retained in-frame beta chains. Each CDR3 protein appears once, grouped with its most common genes and DNA. The sample data list about 79,000 distinct CDR3 sequences, and over 60% of these were observed just once. In total, the top ten clones hold around 10% of the sample.

Sequencing was carried out using lung tumor tissue. The receptors originated from a woman in her thirties or forties with non-small cell lung cancer.

Comment on this clonotype: A read error may account for a junction end that differs from germline. This chain links TRBV11-2 with TRBJ2-1, with 9 nucleotides matching TRBD2. The CDR3 runs to 15 residues. Germline values: CDR1 SGHAT, CDR2 FQNNGV. CDR3 protein: CPNSLDPSGGIEHFF. The CDR3 DNA follows: TGTCCCAACAGCTTAGATCCCAGCGGGGGGATTGAGCACTTCTTC.

Comment on this clonotype: This may be a read error: a much more frequent sequence differs by one nucleotide. The rearrangement joins TRBV16 to TRBJ1-6; perhaps TRBD1 as D (5 bases). The CDR3 consists of 14 residues. CDR1 and CDR2 (germline): KGHSY, FQNENV. In nucleotides, the CDR3 is TGTGCCAACAGCCAATCCAGACAGAATTCACCCCTCCACTTT. Protein product: CANSQSRQNSPLHF.

This clonotype was seen a few times. A read error may explain this, as a much larger clone is one base away. This chain joins TRBV7-8 and TRBJ2-7; a possible D gene is TRBD1 (5 bases). The CDR3 sequence is 14 residues long. CDR1 is SGHVS, CDR2 FQNEAQ, per germline. Trimming cost V 7 bases and J 4 bases, with 17 bases left between them. The CDR3 nucleotides read TGTGCCAGCAACCCCCAAACCGGACATTACGAGCAGTACTTC. Protein product: CASNPQTGHYEQYF.

In the case of this clonotype: Here the CDR3 omits its conserved ending phenylalanine or tryptophan, so a read error is the likely source. The V call is TRBV11-3, the J call TRBJ2-1, with 7 bases fitting TRBD2. After removal of 5 bases from V and 5 bases from J, the junction contained 12 bases not matched to a gene. From germline, CDR1 is SGHNT and CDR2 YENEEA. This CDR3 is built from 16 residues. For the CDR3, the DNA is TGTGCCAGCAGCAATCCGGGACTAACGGCCAACAATGAGCAGTTCTTA. Its translation is CASSNPGLTANNEQFL.

J is TRBJ2-1 and V is TRBV10-2, with 7 bases lining up with TRBD1. This CDR3 spans 12 amino acids. Germline assignment: CDR1 WSHSY and CDR2 SAAADI. The CDR3 region is CARRHTGDEQFF. CDR3 in DNA: TGCGCTCGCAGACACACAGGGGATGAGCAGTTCTTC.

In regard to this clonotype: Relative to the germline gene, one junction end is altered; a read error may explain this. This sequence joins TRBV4-1 and TRBJ2-5; D gene uncertain. The V gene's germline CDR1 is MGHRA and CDR2 YSYEKL. This CDR3 has 13 residues. CDR3 bases: TGCGCCAGCGGCCACCAGAGCCAAGAGACCCAGTACTTC. Translated, it gives CASGHQSQETQYF.

Of note for this clonotype: An end of the junction differs from the germline gene, which may be a read error. The chain links TRBV4-1 to TRBJ2-3, with D maybe TRBD2 (6 bases). Germline CDR1 MGHRA, CDR2 YSYEKL. The CDR3 length is 18 residues. The DNA of the CDR3 is TGCACCAGCAGCCAAGACATCCAAATAGTGGGAGGCTGGGATACGCAGTATTTT. Its protein is CTSSQDIQIVGGWDTQYF.

For this clonotype: A much bigger clone sits one base away, suggesting this may be a read error. The rearrangement uses TRBV5-1 and TRBJ2-3; perhaps TRBD2 as D (6 bases). Looked up from germline, CDR1 is SGHRS and CDR2 is YFSETQ. This CDR3 has 15 residues. CDR3 DNA sequence: TGCGCCAGCAGCTTGGCCGGGGGTAGCACAGATACGCAGAATTTT. Encoded protein: CASSLAGGSTDTQNF.

As regards this clonotype: An end of the junction differs from the germline gene, which may be a read error. The chain couples TRBV11-2 to TRBJ2-1, with 7 positions matching TRBD2. Germline V gives CDR1 SGHAT, CDR2 FQNNGV. The CDR3 runs 16 residues. The CDR3 DNA follows: TGTCCCAGCAGCTCCGACCGACTAGCACTTGGCAATGAGCAGTTCTTT. Its translation: CPSSSDRLALGNEQFF.

Note on this clonotype: At one end the junction does not follow the germline gene, possibly because of a read error. This rearrangement joins TRBV6-5 to TRBJ1-6; the D is unclear. The CDR3 runs 16 residues. The germline V gene encodes CDR1 MNHEY and CDR2 SVGAGI. The CDR3 DNA reads TGTGCCAGCAGTTACTCGAGTGGATCCCCCCGTTCACCCATCCACTTT. It encodes CASSYSSGSPRSPIHF.

In this sample, this clonotype turned up once. V and J are TRBV20-1 and TRBJ2-3; 10 positions match TRBD2. The CDR3 loop spans 14 amino acids. CDR1 DFQATT and CDR2 SNEGSKA come from the germline V gene (reference sequence). The CDR3 sequence: CNVDKAGGPDTQYF. The CDR3 DNA sequence: TGCAACGTTGATAAAGCGGGAGGGCCAGATACGCAGTATTTT.

Comment on this clonotype: At one end the junction does not follow the germline gene, possibly because of a read error. This chain connects TRBV4-2 to TRBJ2-2; a weak D match, TRBD2 (7 bases). This CDR3 has 16 amino acids. CDR1 LGHNA and CDR2 YNFKEQ come from the germline V gene. The CDR3 DNA reads TGTGTCAGCAGCCGAGGACTAGAGGGGGACACCGGGGAACTGTTTTTT. As protein: CVSSRGLEGDTGELFF.

The rearrangement joins TRBV11-2 to TRBJ2-5, with D tentatively TRBD2 (5 bases). The germline V gene encodes CDR1 SGHAT and CDR2 FQNNGV. Deletions cut 2 bases from V and 4 bases from J, with 14 bases between. There are 15 residues in the CDR3. DNA of the CDR3: TGTGCCAGCAGCTTATTAGCCGGGATTCTAGAGACCCAGTACTTC. Its protein product is CASSLLAGILETQYF.

The sample holds many counts of this clonotype. Since a much larger clone is just one base distant, this may be a read error. The chain couples TRBV29-1 to TRBJ2-1, with 8 bases aligning to TRBD2. Germline assignment: CDR1 SQVTM and CDR2 ANQGSEA. The ends lost 7 bases at V and 3 bases at J; junction bases unmatched: 8. This CDR3 is 14 amino acids long. The CDR3 spells CSAGAGGHYNEQFF. The CDR3 region has the DNA TGCAGCGCTGGGGCGGGGGGCCACTACAATGAGCAGTTCTTC.

With regard to this clonotype: At one end the junction does not follow the germline gene, possibly because of a read error. The chain combines TRBV11-3 with TRBJ2-1; possibly TRBD1 or TRBD2 for D (6 bases each). CDR1 SGHNT and CDR2 YENEEA come from the germline V gene. The CDR3 covers 14 residues. In nucleotides, the CDR3 is TGCGCCAGCAGTTGGGGGGCCCAATACAATGAGCAGTTCTTC. The encoded protein is CASSWGAQYNEQFF.